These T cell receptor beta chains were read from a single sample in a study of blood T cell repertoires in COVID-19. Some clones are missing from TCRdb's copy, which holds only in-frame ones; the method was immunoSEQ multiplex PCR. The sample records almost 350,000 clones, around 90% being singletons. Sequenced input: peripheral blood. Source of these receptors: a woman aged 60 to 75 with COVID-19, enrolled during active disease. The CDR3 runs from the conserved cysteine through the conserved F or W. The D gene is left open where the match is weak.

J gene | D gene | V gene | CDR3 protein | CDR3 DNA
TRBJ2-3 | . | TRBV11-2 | CASSPPGGYTDTQYF | TGTGCCAGCAGCCCCCCGGGGGGCTACACAGATACGCAGTATTTT
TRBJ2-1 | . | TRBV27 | CASSPDSRDFNEQFF | TGTGCCAGCAGCCCGGACTCCCGCGACTTCAATGAGCAGTTCTTC
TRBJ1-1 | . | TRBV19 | CASSIRGITEAFF | TGTGCCAGTAGTATACGGGGGATAACTGAAGCTTTCTTT
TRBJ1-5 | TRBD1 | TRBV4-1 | CASSRTDRGSNQPQHF | TGCGCCAGCAGCCGCACGGACAGGGGTAGCAATCAGCCCCAGCATTTT
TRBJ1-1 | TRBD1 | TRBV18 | CASSPRQGPEAFF | TGTGCCAGCTCACCACGACAGGGCCCTGAAGCTTTCTTT
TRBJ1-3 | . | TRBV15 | CATSRVPGTRSPGNTIYF | TGTGCCACCAGCAGAGTACCGGGAACGAGATCGCCTGGAAACACCATATATTTT
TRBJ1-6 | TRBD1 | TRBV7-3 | CASSLSGGGASPLHF | TGTGCCAGCAGCTTATCGGGAGGGGGCGCGTCACCCCTCCACTTT
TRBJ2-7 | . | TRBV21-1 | CASSIPRPETGFSYEQYF | TGTGCCAGCAGCATTCCCCGGCCCGAGACAGGGTTCTCCTACGAGCAGTACTTC
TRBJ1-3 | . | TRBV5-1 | CASMGGVSGNTIYF | TGCGCCAGCATGGGAGGGGTATCTGGAAACACCATATATTTT
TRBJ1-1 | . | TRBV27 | CAFPTDWNTEAFF | TGTGCCTTCCCGACCGACTGGAACACTGAAGCTTTCTTT
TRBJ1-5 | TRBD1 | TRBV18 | CASSLGQGTQPQHF | TGTGCCAGCTCATTGGGACAGGGGACTCAGCCCCAGCATTTT
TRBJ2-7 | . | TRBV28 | CASSLSHSSYEQYF | TGTGCCAGCAGTTTATCACATTCTTCCTACGAGCAGTACTTC
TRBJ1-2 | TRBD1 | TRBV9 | CASSVQSNRGGGYTF | TGTGCCAGCAGCGTCCAGTCAAACAGGGGCGGTGGCTACACCTTC
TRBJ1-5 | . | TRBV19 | CASSIDQYRGLTGNQPQHF | TGTGCCAGTAGTATAGATCAGTATAGGGGACTCACTGGCAATCAGCCCCAGCATTTT
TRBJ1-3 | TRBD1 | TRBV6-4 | CATTWDRASLSGNTIYF | TGTGCCACCACTTGGGACAGGGCAAGTCTATCTGGAAACACCATATATTTT
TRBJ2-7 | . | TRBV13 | CASRNGQFSYEQYF | TGTGCCAGCAGAAATGGACAGTTCTCCTACGAGCAGTACTTC
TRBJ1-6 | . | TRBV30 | CAWKRLDSPLHF | TGTGCCTGGAAAAGACTCGATTCACCCCTCCACTTT